The clone carrying this TCR beta chain was detected once. Its target is not known. The record originates from a study of cytomegalovirus exposure and HLA in healthy donors. Overall study results and limits: For most TCR beta V segments, an earlier analysis put the productive rate at about 87% or about 30% of the time. Available immune exposure information was restricted to CMV serostatus only.

This PCR relied on a set of 60 Vbeta primers and 13 Jbeta primers. Sequencing was performed with immunoSEQ multiplex PCR; in TCRdb, only in-frame clones are kept and a portion is missing. The table has 150,000 to 200,000 clones, roughly four fifths seen once. This CDR3 has 15 residues. The V gene lost 6 bases and the J gene lost 2 bases, with 14 bases spanning the gap. Germline V gene sequence: CDR1 LNHDA, CDR2 SQIVND (reference sequence). This TCR was recovered from a woman between 50 and 59 years old in good health and CMV-seronegative. Sequencing input: PBMCs. The chain couples TRBV19 to TRBJ1-5; a possible D gene is TRBD1 (5 bases). The CDR3 loop reads CASRRGGAGNQPQHF. DNA of the CDR3: TGTGCCAGTAGGAGAGGAGGGGCGGGCAATCAGCCCCAGCATTTT.